The rows below give T cell receptor beta chains drawn from one sample of a study of T cell responses to AZD1222 COVID-19 vaccine. Using immunoSEQ multiplex PCR, the repertoire was profiled, and TCRdb retains in-frame clones only, with some absent. The data contain 95,000 to 150,000 clones, over 75% of them singletons. This material consisted of peripheral blood, taken on day 0 of AZD1222 vaccination. These receptors originate from an adult in good health. CDR3s include the opening cysteine and the closing phenylalanine or tryptophan. The D gene is left open where the match is weak. Size values are once, few and many counts, or a class for expanded clones, and some rows have none.

d_call	j_call	v_call	clone_size	cdr3_aa	cdr3_nt
.	TRBJ2-3	TRBV21-1	.	CASIPDSSTDTQYF	TGTGCCAGCATCCCGGACTCCAGCACAGATACGCAGTATTTT
TRBD1	TRBJ1-5	TRBV6-2/TRBV6-3	.	CASSYRDRVQPQHF	TGTGCCAGCAGTTACAGAGACAGGGTTCAGCCCCAGCATTTT
.	TRBJ2-3	TRBV18	.	CASSLGIRGGSTDTQYF	TGTGCCAGCTCACTTGGGATCAGGGGAGGCTCCACAGATACGCAGTATTTT
.	TRBJ2-7	TRBV5-6	.	CASMPGGLTYEQYF	TGTGCCAGCATGCCCGGGGGGCTTACCTACGAGCAGTACTTC
.	TRBJ1-1	TRBV7-9	.	CASSNTQGLTEAFF	TGTGCCAGCAGCAACACTCAGGGTCTCACTGAAGCTTTCTTT
.	TRBJ1-1	TRBV4-1	.	CASSQGDGKAFF	TGCGCCAGCAGCCAAGGGGACGGTAAAGCTTTCTTT
TRBD1	TRBJ1-2	TRBV28	.	CASSRTLGTAGDGYTF	TGTGCCAGCAGTCGAACTCTAGGGACAGCGGGCGACGGCTACACCTTC
.	TRBJ1-3	TRBV25-1	once	CASSAAGDTIYF	TGTGCCAGCAGTGCCGCCGGGGACACCATATATTTT
TRBD1	TRBJ2-7	TRBV5-4	.	CASSEDRGQFHEQYF	TGTGCCAGCAGCGAGGACAGGGGGCAATTTCACGAGCAGTACTTC
TRBD1	TRBJ2-7	TRBV5-1	few	CASSNLGTGGQDEQYF	TGCGCCAGCAGCAATCTTGGGACAGGGGGTCAGGACGAGCAGTACTTC
.	TRBJ2-7	TRBV10-1	.	CASSEILTTEEQYF	TGCGCCAGCAGTGAGATCCTTACTACGGAGGAGCAGTACTTC
.	TRBJ2-2	TRBV7-2	.	CASSPNTAGELFF	TGTGCCAGCAGCCCCAATACGGCCGGGGAGCTGTTTTTT
.	TRBJ1-1	TRBV19	.	CASSTPWRTSMNTEAFF	TGTGCCAGTAGTACCCCGTGGCGGACCAGCATGAACACTGAAGCTTTCTTT
.	TRBJ1-5	TRBV2	.	CASSEAPGNQPQHF	TGTGCCAGCAGTGAAGCACCTGGAAATCAGCCCCAGCATTTT
TRBD1	TRBJ2-7	TRBV4-3	.	CASSPSGQGYYEQYF	TGCGCCAGCAGCCCATCGGGACAGGGGTACTACGAGCAGTACTTC
.	TRBJ1-3	TRBV9	.	CASSVEGRSGNTIYF	TGTGCCAGCAGCGTAGAAGGGAGGTCTGGAAACACCATATATTTT
TRBD1	TRBJ1-2	TRBV9	.	CASSVGQGALDGYTF	TGTGCCAGCAGCGTAGGTCAGGGGGCACTAGATGGCTACACCTTC
TRBD2	TRBJ2-6	TRBV4-1	.	CASSQDPASLAGISGANVLTF	TGCGCCAGCAGCCAAGATCCAGCTAGTCTAGCGGGGATCTCTGGGGCCAACGTCCTGACTTTC
TRBD1	TRBJ2-7	TRBV13	.	CASSSHSARTGETYEQYF	TGTGCCAGCAGCTCCCACTCCGCCAGGACAGGGGAGACCTACGAGCAGTACTTC
TRBD1	TRBJ1-6	TRBV10-3	.	CAIREGASSSPLHF	TGTGCCATCAGGGAGGGGGCTAGTAGTTCACCCCTCCACTTT
.	TRBJ1-5	TRBV6-5	.	CASSPQQGPNQPQHF	TGTGCCAGCAGTCCCCAGCAGGGGCCTAATCAGCCCCAGCATTTT
.	TRBJ1-5	TRBV2	.	CATAGQGNQPQHF	TGTGCCACCGCGGGCCAGGGAAATCAGCCCCAGCATTTT
.	TRBJ1-1	TRBV2	.	CASSGTRGNTEAFF	TGTGCCAGCAGTGGCACCCGAGGGAACACTGAAGCTTTCTTT
.	TRBJ2-7	TRBV18	.	CASSTTGSYEQYF	TGTGCCAGCTCAACAACAGGGTCCTACGAGCAGTACTTC
.	TRBJ2-1	TRBV7-9	.	CASSLMGDFSDEQFF	TGTGCCAGCAGCCTAATGGGGGACTTTTCGGATGAGCAGTTCTTC
.	TRBJ2-5	TRBV28	.	CASSLEGGVETQYF	TGTGCCAGCAGTTTAGAAGGGGGAGTGGAGACCCAGTACTTC
.	TRBJ2-2	TRBV7-3	.	CASSLWGTGELFF	TGTGCCAGCAGCTTATGGGGCACCGGGGAGCTGTTTTTT
TRBD1	TRBJ1-4	TRBV5-4	.	CASRPWGTGITEKLFF	TGTGCCAGCAGACCCTGGGGGACAGGGATTACTGAAAAACTGTTTTTT
.	TRBJ1-2	TRBV11-2	few	CASSLRTGSDYGYTF	TGTGCCAGCAGCTTAAGAACAGGGTCCGACTATGGCTACACCTTC
TRBD2	TRBJ2-1	TRBV30	once	CAWSNLADYNEQFF	TGTGCCTGGAGCAATCTAGCGGACTACAATGAGCAGTTCTTC
TRBD1	TRBJ1-2	TRBV29-1	.	CSVWTGDGGYTF	TGCAGCGTGTGGACAGGGGACGGTGGCTACACCTTC
TRBD2	TRBJ2-1	TRBV4-1	.	CASSQDQGSGVDEQFF	TGCGCCAGCAGCCAAGATCAGGGTAGCGGGGTCGATGAGCAGTTCTTC
.	TRBJ1-4	TRBV6-1	.	CASSEPPEKLFF	TGTGCCAGCAGTGAGCCGCCGGAAAAACTGTTTTTT
TRBD1	TRBJ1-4	TRBV28	.	CASSGGDRTNEKLFF	TGTGCCAGCAGCGGAGGGGACAGAACTAATGAAAAACTGTTTTTT
TRBD1	TRBJ1-2	TRBV7-8	.	CASSLGEGQGARGYTF	TGTGCCAGCAGCTTAGGGGAGGGACAGGGGGCGCGGGGCTACACCTTC
.	TRBJ1-2	TRBV6-2/TRBV6-3	once	CASSGSIYGYTF	TGTGCCAGCAGCGGAAGCATCTATGGCTACACCTTC
.	TRBJ2-4	TRBV11-3	.	CASSYLPGGIQYF	TGTGCCAGCAGCTACCTCCCCGGGGGAATTCAGTACTTC
.	TRBJ2-5	TRBV5-1	once	CASSLVGNPQETQYF	TGCGCCAGCAGCTTGGTGGGGAACCCTCAAGAGACCCAGTACTTC
.	TRBJ2-5	TRBV6-6	.	CATLGGLKETQYF	TGTGCCACCCTTGGGGGGCTAAAAGAGACCCAGTACTTC
TRBD2	TRBJ2-3	TRBV10-2	.	CASRETSGGDDTQYF	TGCGCCAGCAGGGAGACTAGCGGGGGGGACGATACGCAGTATTTT
.	TRBJ2-1	TRBV9	.	CASSVSSGSRIPYNEQFF	TGTGCCAGCAGCGTCAGTTCGGGGTCCCGGATCCCCTACAATGAGCAGTTCTTC
TRBD1	TRBJ2-7	TRBV28	.	CASRGQGRDEQYF	TGTGCCAGCCGTGGACAGGGGCGGGACGAGCAGTACTTC
TRBD2	TRBJ2-7	TRBV7-2	.	CASSLEGLAVYEQYF	TGTGCCAGCAGCCTAGAGGGACTAGCGGTTTACGAGCAGTACTTC
.	TRBJ1-1	TRBV18	.	CASSPVPNTEAFF	TGTGCCAGCTCACCGGTTCCGAACACTGAAGCTTTCTTT
.	TRBJ1-1	TRBV28	.	CASSSKEAFF	TGTGCCAGCAGTTCAAAAGAAGCTTTCTTT